These 13 T cell receptor beta chains originate from one sample sequenced in a study of human T cells and chemical hapten exposure. MiXCR, run by TCRdb on the RACE reads, gives a single entry per CDR3 protein. The sample includes more than 75,000 distinct CDR3 sequences, about 8.7% seen only once; the top ten take over 1.5%. Time point specified: healthy volunteer bleed at 6 weeks. It was from unfractionated whole blood that total RNA was extracted. Source material: whole blood. Receptor source: a male donor in good health. Some clones in this sample may be carry-over from other donors' samples.

The V call is TRBV4-1, the J call TRBJ1-5; D possibly corresponds to TRBD1 (6 bases). From germline, CDR1 is MGHRA and CDR2 YSYEKL. The CDR3 has 15 amino acids. V lost 5 bases to trimming and J lost 6 bases, with 17 bases between them. The CDR3 spells CASSDPRDMGQPQHF. CDR3 bases: TGCGCCAGCAGCGATCCCCGGGACATGGGTCAGCCCCAGCATTTT.

Concerning this clonotype itself: This may stem from a read error, because a much larger clone lies one nucleotide away. This CDR3 fails to terminate in the conserved phenylalanine or tryptophan, so it likely reflects a read error. V gene TRBV6-1 combines with J gene TRBJ2-1; 9 nucleotides line up with TRBD2. The germline V gene has CDR1 MNHNS and CDR2 SASEGT. The CDR3 runs to 17 residues. Trimming removed 2 bases from V and 4 bases from J; junction bases left unmatched: 9. In nucleotides, the CDR3 is TGTGCCAGCAGTGAAAGCCTTAGCGGGAGCAGTTACAATGAGCAGTTCCTC. This codes for CASSESLSGSSYNEQFL.

V is TRBV7-6 and J is TRBJ2-1; 12 bases fit TRBD1. The CDR3 extends over 18 amino acids. The V gene's germline CDR1 is SGHVS and CDR2 FNYEAQ. V dropped 1 base and J dropped 8; count of bases not matched to a gene: 12. CDR3 amino acids: CASSLVGGTGGPLYEQFF. The CDR3 DNA follows: TGTGCCAGCAGCTTAGTAGGGGGGACAGGGGGCCCCCTTTATGAGCAGTTCTTC.

The chain uses TRBV7-2 and TRBJ2-5; 9 bases match TRBD2. The V and J ends lost 5 bases and 9 bases, in that order; junction bases with no gene match: 22. Germline V gives CDR1 SGHTA, CDR2 FQGNSA. The CDR3 loop spans 18 amino acids. This CDR3 reads CASSQGVASGIPFEAQYF. CDR3 nucleotides: TGTGCCAGCAGCCAGGGTGTGGCTAGCGGGATCCCGTTTGAGGCCCAGTACTTC. The complete variable domain, with remaining parts taken from reference TRBV7-2 and TRBJ2-5, reads GAGVSQSPSNKVTEKGKDVELRCDPISGHTALYWYRQSLGQGLEFLIYFQGNSAPDKSGLPSDRFSAERTGGSVSTLTIQRTQQEDSAVYLCASSQGVASGIPFEAQYFGPGTRLLVL.

The table lists this clonotype with many counts. The chain employs TRBV18 and TRBJ1-2, with D perhaps TRBD1 (5 bases). V dropped 3 bases and J dropped 2 bases, with 10 bases sitting between them. The CDR3 contains 14 residues. The V gene's germline CDR1 is KGHSH and CDR2 LQKENI. The DNA for the CDR3 is TGTGCCAGCTCACCTGGCGCAGGGAACTATGGCTACACCTTC. Residues: CASSPGAGNYGYTF.

Only a few counts were recorded for this clonotype. The chain links TRBV7-8 to TRBJ1-5; D gene uncertain. Deletions cut 8 bases from V and 2 bases from J, with 10 bases between. The germline V gene has CDR1 SGHVS and CDR2 FQNEAQ. This CDR3 is built from 13 residues. The CDR3, as DNA: TGTGCCAGCGGCAGATTTGGCAATCAGCCCCAGCATTTT. It is translated as CASGRFGNQPQHF.

The sample holds a few counts of this clonotype. The chain has TRBV7-8 and TRBJ2-5, with D unresolved. This CDR3 contains 13 residues. The V end was cut by 4 bases, the J end by 1 base, with 7 bases between. CDR1 is SGHVS, CDR2 FQNEAQ, per germline. CDR3 bases: TGTGCCAGCAGCTACGGTTTCCAAGAGACCCAGTACTTC. Its translation is CASSYGFQETQYF.

Worth noting for this clonotype: A clone one base away is much larger, so this may be a read error. This chain uses TRBV6-5 with TRBJ2-3, with D tentatively TRBD2 (5 bases). CDR3 length: 13 amino acids. With 9 bases removed from V and 0 bases from J, the gap between germline ends came to 10 bases. CDR1 is MNHEY and CDR2 is SVGAGI in the germline V gene. CDR3 in amino acids: CARRETSTDTQYF. The CDR3 nucleotides read TGTGCCAGGAGGGAGACTAGCACAGATACGCAGTATTTT.

For the CDR3, the DNA is TGCGCCAGCAGTGAGACTAGCGGGAGTGGCGAGCAGTACTTC. This encodes CASSETSGSGEQYF. The gene calls are TRBV10-1 and TRBJ2-7, with 11 bases fitting TRBD2. From germline, CDR1 is WNHNN and CDR2 SYGVQD (reference sequence). V lost 2 bases to trimming and J lost 6 bases; unmatched junction nucleotides: 3. This CDR3 is 14 amino acids long.

This clonotype was seen more than once but under ten times. The gene calls are TRBV12-3 or TRBV12-4 and TRBJ2-4; 11 bases line up with TRBD1. V lost 3 bases, J lost 1 base, and 5 bases stayed unmatched. CDR3 size: 17 residues. CDR3 in DNA: TGTGCCAGCAGTTTGGACAGGGGGCTGGGGGCCAAAAACATTCAGTACTTC. It is translated as CASSLDRGLGAKNIQYF.

The chain employs TRBV5-1 and TRBJ2-7; D is perhaps TRBD2 (6 bases). V was cut by 4 bases and J by 5 bases, with 16 bases left in between. The CDR3 extends over 14 amino acids. The germline V gene has CDR1 SGHRS and CDR2 YFSETQ. The CDR3 reads CASSPGLGPHEQYF. CDR3 DNA sequence: TGCGCCAGCAGCCCGGGACTGGGGCCCCACGAGCAGTACTTC.

This clonotype was observed many times. The gene calls are TRBV6-5 and TRBJ2-4; D might be TRBD2 (6 bases). Per germline, CDR1 MNHEY and CDR2 SVGAGI. There are 15 residues in the CDR3. V lost 3 bases and J lost 0, with 9 bases in between. For the CDR3, the DNA is TGTGCCAGCAGTTATCTTAGCGGAGCCAAAAACATTCAGTACTTC. Its protein product is CASSYLSGAKNIQYF.

This clonotype was found a few times. The gene calls are TRBV11-2 and TRBJ2-3; 13 bases fit TRBD2. CDR1 and CDR2 (germline): SGHAT, FQNNGV. The V gene end was trimmed by 5 bases and the J gene end by 5 bases; junction bases not matched to a gene: 7. The CDR3 totals 16 residues. Here the CDR3 DNA reads TGTGCCAGCAGCCACGGACTAGCGGGAGTCATAGATACGCAGTATTTT. Protein product: CASSHGLAGVIDTQYF.